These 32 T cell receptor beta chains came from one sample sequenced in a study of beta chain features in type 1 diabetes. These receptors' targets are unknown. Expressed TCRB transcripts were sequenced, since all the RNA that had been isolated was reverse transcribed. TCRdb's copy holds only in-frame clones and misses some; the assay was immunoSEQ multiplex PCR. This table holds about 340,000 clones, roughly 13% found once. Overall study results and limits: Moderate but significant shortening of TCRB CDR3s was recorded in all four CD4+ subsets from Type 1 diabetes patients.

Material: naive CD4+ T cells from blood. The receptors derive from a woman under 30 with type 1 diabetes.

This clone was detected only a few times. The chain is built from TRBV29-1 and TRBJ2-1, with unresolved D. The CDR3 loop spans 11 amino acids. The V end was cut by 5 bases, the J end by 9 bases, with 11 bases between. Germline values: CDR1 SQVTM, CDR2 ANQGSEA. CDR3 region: CSVSEASEQFF. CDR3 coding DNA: TGCAGCGTTAGCGAGGCGAGTGAGCAGTTCTTC.

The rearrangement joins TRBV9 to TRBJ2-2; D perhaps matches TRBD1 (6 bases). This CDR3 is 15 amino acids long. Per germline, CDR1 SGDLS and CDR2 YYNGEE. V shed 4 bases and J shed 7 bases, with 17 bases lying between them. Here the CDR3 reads CASSKAGESFGELFF. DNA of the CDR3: TGTGCCAGCAGCAAGGCAGGGGAAAGTTTCGGGGAGCTGTTTTTT.

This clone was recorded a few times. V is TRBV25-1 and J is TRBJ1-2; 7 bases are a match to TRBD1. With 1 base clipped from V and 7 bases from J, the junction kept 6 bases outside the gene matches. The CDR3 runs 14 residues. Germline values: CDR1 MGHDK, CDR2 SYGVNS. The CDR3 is CASSEFTGVIGYTF. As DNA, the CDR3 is TGTGCCAGCAGTGAATTTACAGGGGTGATTGGCTACACCTTC.

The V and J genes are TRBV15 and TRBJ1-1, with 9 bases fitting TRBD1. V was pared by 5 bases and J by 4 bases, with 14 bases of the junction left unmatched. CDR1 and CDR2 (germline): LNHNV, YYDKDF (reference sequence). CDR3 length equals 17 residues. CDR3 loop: CATSVGAGTGIVTEAFF. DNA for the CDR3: TGTGCCACCAGCGTCGGGGCGGGGACAGGGATAGTCACTGAAGCTTTCTTT.

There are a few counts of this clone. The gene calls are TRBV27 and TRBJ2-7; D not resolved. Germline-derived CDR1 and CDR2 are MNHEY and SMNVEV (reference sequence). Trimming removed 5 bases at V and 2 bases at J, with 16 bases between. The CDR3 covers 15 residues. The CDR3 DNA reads TGTGCCAGCAGTCCCCCAGGATCTGCTCCCTACGAGCAGTACTTC. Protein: CASSPPGSAPYEQYF.

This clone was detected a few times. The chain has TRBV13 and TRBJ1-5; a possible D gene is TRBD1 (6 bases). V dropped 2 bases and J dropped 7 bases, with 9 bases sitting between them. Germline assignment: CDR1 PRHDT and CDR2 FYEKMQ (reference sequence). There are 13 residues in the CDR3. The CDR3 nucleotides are TGTGCCAGCAGCTTACAGGGGTGGCAGCCCCAGCATTTT. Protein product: CASSLQGWQPQHF.

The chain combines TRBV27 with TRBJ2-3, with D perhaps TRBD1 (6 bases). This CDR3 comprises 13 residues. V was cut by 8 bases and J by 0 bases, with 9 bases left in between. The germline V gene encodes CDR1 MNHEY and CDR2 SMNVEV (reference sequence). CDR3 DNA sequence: TGTGCCAGCCGACAGGAAAGCACAGATACGCAGTATTTT. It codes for CASRQESTDTQYF.

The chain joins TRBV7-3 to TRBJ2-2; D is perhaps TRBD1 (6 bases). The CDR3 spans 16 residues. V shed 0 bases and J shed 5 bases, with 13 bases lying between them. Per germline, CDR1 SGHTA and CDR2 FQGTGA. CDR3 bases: TGTGCCAGCAGCTTAACTTGGGGGCGCGTGACCGGGGAGCTGTTTTTT. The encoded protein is CASSLTWGRVTGELFF.

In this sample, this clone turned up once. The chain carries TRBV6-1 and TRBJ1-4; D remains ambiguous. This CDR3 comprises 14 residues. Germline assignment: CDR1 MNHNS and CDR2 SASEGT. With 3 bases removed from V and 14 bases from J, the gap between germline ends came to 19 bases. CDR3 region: CASSEVLQAANLFF. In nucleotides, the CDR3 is TGTGCCAGCAGTGAGGTACTCCAGGCAGCCAACCTGTTTTTT.

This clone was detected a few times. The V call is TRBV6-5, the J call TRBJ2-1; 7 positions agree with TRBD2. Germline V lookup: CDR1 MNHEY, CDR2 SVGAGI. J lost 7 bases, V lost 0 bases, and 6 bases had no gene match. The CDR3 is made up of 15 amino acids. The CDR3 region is CASSYSAGLRNEQFF. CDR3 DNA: TGTGCCAGCAGTTACTCGGCGGGACTAAGGAATGAGCAGTTCTTC.

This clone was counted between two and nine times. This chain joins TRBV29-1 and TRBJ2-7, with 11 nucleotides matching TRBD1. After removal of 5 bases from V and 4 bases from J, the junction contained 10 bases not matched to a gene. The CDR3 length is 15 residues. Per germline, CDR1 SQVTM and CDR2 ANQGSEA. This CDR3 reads CSVISGTGGVYEQYV. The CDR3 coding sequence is TGCAGCGTTATTAGTGGGACAGGGGGGGTATACGAGCAGTACGTC.

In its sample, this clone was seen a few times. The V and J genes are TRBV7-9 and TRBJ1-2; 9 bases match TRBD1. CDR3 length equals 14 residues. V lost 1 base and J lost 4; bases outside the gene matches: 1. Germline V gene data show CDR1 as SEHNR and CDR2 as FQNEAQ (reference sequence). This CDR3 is CASSLEGQGYGYTF. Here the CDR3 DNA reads TGTGCCAGCAGCTTAGAGGGACAGGGCTATGGCTACACCTTC.

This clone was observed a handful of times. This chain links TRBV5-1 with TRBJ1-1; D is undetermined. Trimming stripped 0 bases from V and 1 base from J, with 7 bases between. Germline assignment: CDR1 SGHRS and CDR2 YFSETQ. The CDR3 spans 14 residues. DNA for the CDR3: TGCGCCAGCAGCTTGGATCCAGGGAACACTGAAGCTTTCTTT. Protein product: CASSLDPGNTEAFF.

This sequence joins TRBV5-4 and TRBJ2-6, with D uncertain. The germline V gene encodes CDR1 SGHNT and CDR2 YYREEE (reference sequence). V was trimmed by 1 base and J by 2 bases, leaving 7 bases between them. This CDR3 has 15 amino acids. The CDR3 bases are TGTGCCAGCAGCTTGACGGGTACTGGGGCCAACGTCCTGACTTTC. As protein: CASSLTGTGANVLTF.

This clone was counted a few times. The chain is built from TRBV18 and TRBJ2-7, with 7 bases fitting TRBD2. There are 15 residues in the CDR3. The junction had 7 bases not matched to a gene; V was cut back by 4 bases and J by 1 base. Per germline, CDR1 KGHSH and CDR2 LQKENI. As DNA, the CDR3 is TGTGCCAGCTCACGAGGGACTACGTTTTCCTACGAGCAGTACTTC. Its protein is CASSRGTTFSYEQYF.

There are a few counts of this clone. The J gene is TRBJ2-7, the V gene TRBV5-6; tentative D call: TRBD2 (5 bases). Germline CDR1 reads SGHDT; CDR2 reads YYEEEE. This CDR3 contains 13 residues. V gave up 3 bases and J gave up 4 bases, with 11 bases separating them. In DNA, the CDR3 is TGTGCCAGCAGCTCGGCGCGGGTGTACGAGCAGTACGTC. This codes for CASSSARVYEQYV.

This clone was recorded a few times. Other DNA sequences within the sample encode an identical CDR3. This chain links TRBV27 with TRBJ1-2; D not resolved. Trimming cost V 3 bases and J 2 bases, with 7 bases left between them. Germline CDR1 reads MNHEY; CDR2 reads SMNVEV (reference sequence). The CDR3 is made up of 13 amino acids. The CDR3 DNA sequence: TGTGCCAGCAGTTTTCGAGCGAACTATGGCTACACCTTC. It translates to CASSFRANYGYTF.

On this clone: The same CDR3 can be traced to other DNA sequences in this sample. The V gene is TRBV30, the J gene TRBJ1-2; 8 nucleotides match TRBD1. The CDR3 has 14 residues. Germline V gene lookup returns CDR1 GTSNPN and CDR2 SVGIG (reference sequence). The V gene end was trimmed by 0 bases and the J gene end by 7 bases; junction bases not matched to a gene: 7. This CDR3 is CAWSVNRGLGGYTF. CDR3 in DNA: TGTGCCTGGAGTGTGAACAGGGGGTTGGGTGGCTACACCTTC.

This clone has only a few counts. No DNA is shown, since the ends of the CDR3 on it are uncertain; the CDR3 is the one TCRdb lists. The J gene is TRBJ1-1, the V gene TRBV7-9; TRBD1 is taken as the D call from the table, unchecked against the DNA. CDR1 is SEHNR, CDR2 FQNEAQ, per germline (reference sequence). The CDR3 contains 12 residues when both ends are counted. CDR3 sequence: CASSFGPGKAFF.

The CDR3 here is CASSVGTRPQETQYF. The CDR3 region has the DNA TGTGCCAGCAGTGTCGGGACTCGACCTCAAGAGACCCAGTACTTC. The V and J genes are TRBV25-1 and TRBJ2-5, with D maybe TRBD2 (6 bases). V lost 4 bases, J lost 2 bases, and 14 bases lay in between. This CDR3 region has 15 residues. Per the germline V gene, CDR1 is MGHDK and CDR2 is SYGVNS.

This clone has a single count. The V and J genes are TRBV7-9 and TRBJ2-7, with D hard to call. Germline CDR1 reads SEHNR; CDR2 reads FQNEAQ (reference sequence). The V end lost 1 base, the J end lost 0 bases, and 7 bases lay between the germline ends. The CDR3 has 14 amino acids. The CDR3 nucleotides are TGTGCCAGCAGCTTAGGGGCAAACTCCTACGAGCAGTACTTC. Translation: CASSLGANSYEQYF.

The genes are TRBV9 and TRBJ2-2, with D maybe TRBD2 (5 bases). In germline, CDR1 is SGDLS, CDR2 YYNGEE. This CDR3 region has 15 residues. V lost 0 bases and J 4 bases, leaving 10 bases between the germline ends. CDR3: CASSVGSGVTGELFF. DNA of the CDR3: TGTGCCAGCAGCGTAGGTTCCGGGGTCACCGGGGAGCTGTTTTTT. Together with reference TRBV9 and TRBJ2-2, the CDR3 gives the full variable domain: DSGVTQTPKHLITATGQRVTLRCSPRSGDLSVYWYQQSLDQGLQFLIQYYNGEERAKGNILERFSAQQFPDLHSELNLSSLELGDSALYFCASSVGSGVTGELFFGEGSRLTVL.

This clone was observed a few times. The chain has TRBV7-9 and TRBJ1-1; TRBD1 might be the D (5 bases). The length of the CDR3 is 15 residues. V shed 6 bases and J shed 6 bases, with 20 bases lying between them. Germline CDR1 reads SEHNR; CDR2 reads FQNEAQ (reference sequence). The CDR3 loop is CASSVLQGLRAEAFF. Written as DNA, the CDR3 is TGTGCCAGCAGTGTACTTCAGGGCCTCCGTGCTGAAGCTTTCTTT.

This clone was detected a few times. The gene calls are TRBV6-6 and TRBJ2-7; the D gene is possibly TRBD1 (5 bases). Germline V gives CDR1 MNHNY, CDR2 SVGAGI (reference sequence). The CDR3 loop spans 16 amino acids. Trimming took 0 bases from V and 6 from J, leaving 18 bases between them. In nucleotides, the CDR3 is TGTGCCAGCAGTTACTCGATAGGGCAGGGTGGCGGCGAGCAGTACTTC. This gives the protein CASSYSIGQGGGEQYF.

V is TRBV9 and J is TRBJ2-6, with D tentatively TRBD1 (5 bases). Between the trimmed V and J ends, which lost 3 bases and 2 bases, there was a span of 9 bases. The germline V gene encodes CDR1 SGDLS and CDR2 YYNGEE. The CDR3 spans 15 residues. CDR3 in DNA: TGTGCCAGCAGCGGCAGGGAACCTGGGGCCAACGTCCTGACTTTC. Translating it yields CASSGREPGANVLTF. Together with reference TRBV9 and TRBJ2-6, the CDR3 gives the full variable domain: DSGVTQTPKHLITATGQRVTLRCSPRSGDLSVYWYQQSLDQGLQFLIQYYNGEERAKGNILERFSAQQFPDLHSELNLSSLELGDSALYFCASSGREPGANVLTFGAGSRLTVL.

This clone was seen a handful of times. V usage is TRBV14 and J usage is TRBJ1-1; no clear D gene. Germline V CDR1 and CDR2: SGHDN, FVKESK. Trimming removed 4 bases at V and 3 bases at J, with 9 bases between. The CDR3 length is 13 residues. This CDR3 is CASSRRRDTEAFF. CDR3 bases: TGTGCCAGCAGCCGCCGGAGGGACACTGAAGCTTTCTTT.

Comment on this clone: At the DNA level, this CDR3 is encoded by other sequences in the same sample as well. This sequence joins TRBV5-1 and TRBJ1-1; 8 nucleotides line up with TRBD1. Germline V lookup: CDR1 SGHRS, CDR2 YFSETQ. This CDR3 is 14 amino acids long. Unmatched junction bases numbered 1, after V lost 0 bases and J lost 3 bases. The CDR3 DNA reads TGCGCCAGCAGCTTGGGACAGGGGTACACTGAAGCTTTCTTT. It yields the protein CASSLGQGYTEAFF.

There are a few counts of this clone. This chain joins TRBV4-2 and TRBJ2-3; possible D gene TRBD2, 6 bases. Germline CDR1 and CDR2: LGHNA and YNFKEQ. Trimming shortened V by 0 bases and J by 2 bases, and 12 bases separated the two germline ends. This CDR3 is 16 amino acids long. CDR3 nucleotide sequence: TGTGCCAGCAGCCAAGAGGGCGGGACCCCCACAGATACGCAGTATTTT. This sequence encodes CASSQEGGTPTDTQYF.

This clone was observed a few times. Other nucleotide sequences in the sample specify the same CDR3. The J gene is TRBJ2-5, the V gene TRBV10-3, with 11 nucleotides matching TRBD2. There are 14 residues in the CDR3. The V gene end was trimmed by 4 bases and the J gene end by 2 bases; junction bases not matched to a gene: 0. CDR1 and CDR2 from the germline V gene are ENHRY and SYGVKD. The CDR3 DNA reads TGTGCCATCAGTGGACTAGCGGGACAAGAGACCCAGTACTTC. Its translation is CAISGLAGQETQYF.

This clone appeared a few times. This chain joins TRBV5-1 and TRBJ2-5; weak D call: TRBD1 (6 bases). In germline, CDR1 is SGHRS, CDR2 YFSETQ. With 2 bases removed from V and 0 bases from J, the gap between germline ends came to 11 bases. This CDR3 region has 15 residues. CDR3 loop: CASSFLGQNQETQYF. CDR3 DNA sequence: TGCGCCAGCAGCTTCCTAGGACAGAACCAAGAGACCCAGTACTTC.

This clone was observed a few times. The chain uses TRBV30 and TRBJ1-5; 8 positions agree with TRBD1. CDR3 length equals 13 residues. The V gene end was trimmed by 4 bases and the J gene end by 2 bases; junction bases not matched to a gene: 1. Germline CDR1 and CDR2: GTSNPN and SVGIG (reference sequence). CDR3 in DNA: TGTGCCTGGAAGGGACAGGGCAATCAGCCCCAGCATTTT. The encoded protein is CAWKGQGNQPQHF.

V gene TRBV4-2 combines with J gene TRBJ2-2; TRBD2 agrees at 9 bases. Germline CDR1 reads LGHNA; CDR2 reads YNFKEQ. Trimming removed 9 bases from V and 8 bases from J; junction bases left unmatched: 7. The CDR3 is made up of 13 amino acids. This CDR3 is CASSYSGRGELFF. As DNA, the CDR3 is TGTGCCAGTTCTTATAGCGGGAGAGGGGAGCTGTTTTTT.